Shown below are 16 T cell receptor beta chains from a single sample sequenced in a study of T cell repertoires in cytomegalovirus infection (dated by TCRdb to 2018 to 2020). Their specific antigens are unknown. Reads for this sample came from an Illumina HiSeq 1500. TCRdb redid the processing of the public reads, applying fastp at Q25 and MiXCR, and retained in-frame beta chains. Each CDR3 protein appears once, grouped with its most common genes and DNA. This sample comprises around 710,000 distinct CDR3 sequences, 25% to 30% of them detected only once. Around 13% of the sample comes from the top ten. The treatment or condition label here, explained by the study, means: in vitro stimulation with specific CMV peptide epitopes to enrich CMV-specific T cells. This specimen was cultured CD8+ T cells from PBMCs, taken from culture after CMV antigen stimulation. The receptors were gathered from a human donor in good health (CMV status not recorded). Some clones in this sample may be carry-over from other donors' samples.

This sequence joins TRBV5-5 and TRBJ2-5, with D perhaps given as TRBD1 or TRBD2 (5 bases each). CDR1 is SGHKS, CDR2 YYEKEE, per germline (reference sequence). The ends were cut back, 4 bases at V and 7 bases at J, with 20 bases in the middle. The CDR3 extends over 15 amino acids. The CDR3 reads CASSPLEGRGGTQYF. CDR3 nucleotide sequence: TGTGCCAGCAGCCCCCTCGAGGGGCGAGGAGGGACCCAGTACTTC.

This clonotype was observed a handful of times. The rearrangement uses TRBV15 and TRBJ2-4; D might be TRBD2 (6 bases). The CDR3 covers 15 residues. CDR1 LNHNV and CDR2 YYDKDF come from the germline V gene (reference sequence). Between the trimmed V and J ends, which lost 0 bases and 16 bases, there was a span of 22 bases. In DNA, the CDR3 is TGTGCCACCAGCAGAGATAGGAATAGCGGCTCAGGAGAATACTTC. Its protein product is CATSRDRNSGSGEYF.

This clonotype was detected a few times. This chain links TRBV6-2 or TRBV6-3 with TRBJ1-1; no clear D gene. The length of the CDR3 is 14 residues. Germline CDR1 is MNHEY and CDR2 is SVGEGT. The V end lost 2 bases, the J end lost 4 bases, and 11 bases lay between the germline ends. In nucleotides, the CDR3 is TGTGCCAGCAGTTACGAGGGCCCGGGCACTGAAGCTTTCTTT. Residues: CASSYEGPGTEAFF.

This clonotype was detected ten times or more. The chain has TRBV7-2 and TRBJ2-1, with D unclear. The CDR3 contains 15 residues. V dropped 1 base and J dropped 2 bases, with 9 bases sitting between them. The germline gives CDR1 SGHTA, CDR2 FQGNSA. The CDR3 nucleotides are TGTGCCAGCAGCTTAGAGGGTCCGCCCTACAATGAGCAGTTCTTC. Residues: CASSLEGPPYNEQFF.

This clonotype has only a few counts. The chain employs TRBV6-1 and TRBJ2-3, with TRBD2 matching 7 bases. The junction had 15 bases not matched to a gene; V was cut back by 7 bases and J by 2 bases. The CDR3 covers 17 residues. Germline loops: CDR1 MNHNS, CDR2 SASEGT. CDR3 nucleotides: TGTGCCAGCACCCGAGGGCCAGCGGGGTCGTTCACAGATACGCAGTATTTT. Its translation: CASTRGPAGSFTDTQYF.

The chain carries TRBV27 and TRBJ1-5; the match to TRBD1 covers 7 bases. J gave up 7 bases and V 3 bases, and 3 bases lay outside the gene matches. This CDR3 comprises 13 residues. In germline, CDR1 is MNHEY, CDR2 SMNVEV (reference sequence). CDR3 sequence (DNA): TGTGCCAGCAGTTTTAGGGGACAGCAGCCCCAGCATTTT. This encodes CASSFRGQQPQHF.

V and J are TRBV10-2 and TRBJ2-7; 7 bases match TRBD1. In germline, CDR1 is WSHSY, CDR2 SAAADI. V was pared by 6 bases and J by 3 bases, with 8 bases of the junction left unmatched. The CDR3 spans 14 residues. CDR3 loop: CASRNLSGGYEQYF. The CDR3 nucleotides read TGCGCCAGCAGAAATTTGTCAGGGGGCTACGAGCAGTACTTC.

This clonotype has just a few counts. The chain recombines TRBV12-3 or TRBV12-4 with TRBJ2-1, with 7 nucleotides matching TRBD1. The CDR3 contains 16 residues. J gave up 0 bases and V 6 bases, and 8 bases lay outside the gene matches. The CDR3 coding sequence is TGTGCCAGCAGCTTACTCCGGGACAGCTCCTACAATGAGCAGTTCTTC. Protein sequence: CASSLLRDSSYNEQFF.

In this sample, this clonotype turned up a few times. The V call is TRBV19, the J call TRBJ1-5; 10 nucleotides agree with TRBD1. CDR1 LNHDA and CDR2 SQIVND come from the germline V gene (reference sequence). Unmatched junction bases numbered 3, after V lost 3 bases and J lost 7 bases. This CDR3 has 14 amino acids. The CDR3 DNA follows: TGTGCCAGTAGTATGGAGACAGGGGGCCAGCCCCAGCATTTT. Translated, it gives CASSMETGGQPQHF.

The chain is built from TRBV14 and TRBJ2-7; 7 positions agree with TRBD2. After removal of 3 bases from V and 4 bases from J, the junction contained 12 bases not matched to a gene. Germline assignment: CDR1 SGHDN and CDR2 FVKESK. CDR3 length equals 16 residues. The CDR3 spells CASSQGWSGGRYEQYF. The CDR3, as DNA: TGTGCCAGCAGCCAGGGGTGGTCGGGGGGACGGTACGAGCAGTACTTC.

This clonotype was counted between two and nine times. The chain links TRBV6-1 to TRBJ1-5, with D unresolved. The germline gives CDR1 MNHNS, CDR2 SASEGT. V was shortened by 5 bases and J by 4 bases, with 15 bases between the two germline ends. CDR3 length: 15 residues. CDR3 residues: CASSKQATSNQPQHF. CDR3 nucleotides: TGTGCCAGCAGTAAGCAGGCCACCTCGAATCAGCCCCAGCATTTT.

The chain uses TRBV19 and TRBJ2-1, with D unresolved. The CDR3 is 14 amino acids. Per the germline V gene, CDR1 is LNHDA and CDR2 is SQIVND (reference sequence). The ends were cut back, 7 bases at V and 1 base at J, with 11 bases in the middle. The chain's CDR3 is CASTLHPSYNEQFF. The CDR3 DNA follows: TGTGCCAGTACTCTCCATCCTTCCTACAATGAGCAGTTCTTC. The full variable domain, in which reference TRBV19 and TRBJ2-1 provide the parts outside the CDR3, is DGGITQSPKYLFRKEGQNVTLSCEQNLNHDAMYWYRQDPGQGLRLIYYSQIVNDFQKGDIAEGYSVSREKKESFPLTVTSAQKNPTAFYLCASTLHPSYNEQFFGPGTRLTVL.

This clonotype was seen repeatedly, ten times or more. The chain's CDR3 is CASSFWPGRDTEAFF. CDR3 in DNA: TGTGCCAGCAGTTTTTGGCCCGGACGGGACACTGAAGCTTTCTTT. V and J are TRBV6-2 or TRBV6-3 and TRBJ1-1, with no clear D. V was clipped by 4 bases and J by 3 bases, with 15 bases between them. The CDR3 is 15 residues long. Germline lookup yields CDR1 MNHEY and CDR2 SVGEGT.

Many counts were recorded for this clonotype. The chain combines TRBV7-8 with TRBJ2-1; D ambiguous. Germline-derived CDR1 and CDR2 are SGHVS and FQNEAQ. V was pared by 3 bases and J by 0 bases, with 6 bases between. The CDR3 length is 14 residues. CDR3 residues: CASSFESSYNEQFF. CDR3 DNA sequence: TGTGCCAGCAGCTTTGAGAGCTCCTACAATGAGCAGTTCTTC. Based on the CDR3 plus reference TRBV7-8 and TRBJ2-1, the full variable domain is GAGVSQSPRYKVAKRGQDVALRCDPISGHVSLFWYQQALGQGPEFLTYFQNEAQLDKSGLPSDRFFAERPEGSVSTLKIQRTQQEDSAVYLCASSFESSYNEQFFGPGTRLTVL.

The chain is built from TRBV7-4 and TRBJ2-1; 8 bases agree with TRBD2. The CDR3 runs 16 residues. After removal of 4 bases from V and 6 bases from J, the junction contained 11 bases not matched to a gene. CDR1 is SGHVT and CDR2 is SQSDAQ in the germline V gene. CDR3 in amino acids: CASSSNFGLAINEQFF. Written as DNA, the CDR3 is TGTGCCAGCAGCTCCAACTTTGGACTAGCAATCAATGAGCAGTTCTTC.

The chain employs TRBV18 and TRBJ2-7; 9 bases fit TRBD2. V lost 2 bases to trimming and J lost 0 bases; unmatched junction nucleotides: 2. This CDR3 has 15 amino acids. The germline V gene has CDR1 KGHSH and CDR2 LQKENI. In DNA, the CDR3 is TGTGCCAGCTCACCATATAGCGGGGGCTCCTACGAGCAGTACTTC. Translated: CASSPYSGGSYEQYF. Full variable domain (rest looked up from reference TRBV18 and TRBJ2-7): NAGVMQNPRHLVRRRGQEARLRCSPMKGHSHVYWYRQLPEEGLKFMVYLQKENIIDESGMPKERFSAEFPKEGPSILRIQQVVRGDSAAYFCASSPYSGGSYEQYFGPGTRLTVT.